This is a list of T cell receptor beta chains from one sample in a study of cytomegalovirus exposure and HLA in healthy donors. Profiling relied on immunoSEQ multiplex PCR, and the TCRdb table lists in-frame clones only, not all of them. In the table there are 160,000 or so clones, around four fifths of which are singletons. The sample comprised PBMCs. These receptor sequences come from a woman aged 25 to 39 in good health and CMV-seronegative. The CDR3 runs from the conserved cysteine through the conserved F or W. Each record gives: V gene, J gene, clone size, D gene, CDR3 DNA, CDR3 protein. A D gene is named only where the DNA matches it firmly. Clone size is given for some rows only: seen once, a few or many times, or a class if the clone is expanded.

>TRBV5-6|TRBJ1-1|NA|TRBD1
TGTGCCAGCAGCTACGGACAGGGGGACACTGAAGCTTTCTTT
CASSYGQGDTEAFF
>TRBV28|TRBJ1-1|NA|NA
TGTGCCAGCAGGTGGGCCTCGAACACTGAAGCTTTCTTT
CASRWASNTEAFF
>TRBV6-1|TRBJ2-1|NA|TRBD1
TGTGCCAGCAGTGAAGGAAACAGGGGGGAGTTCTTC
CASSEGNRGEFF
>TRBV5-1|TRBJ2-7|NA|TRBD2
TGCGCCAGCAGCTTGGCACTAGCGGGGGGTCCTTCCTACGAGCAGTACTTC
CASSLALAGGPSYEQYF
>TRBV7-2|TRBJ2-7|NA|TRBD2
TGTGCCAGCAGCCGGACTAGCGGGGATTTTGGCGAGCAGTACTTC
CASSRTSGDFGEQYF
>TRBV29-1|TRBJ1-4|NA|NA
TGCAGCGTTGAGAAGAAAGGGGTTGCAACTAATGAAAAACTGTTTTTT
CSVEKKGVATNEKLFF
>TRBV10-3|TRBJ1-1|NA|NA
TGTGCCATCAGGGGGGGGGCGTCGAACACTGAAGCTTTCTTT
CAIRGGASNTEAFF
>TRBV5-4|TRBJ2-7|NA|TRBD2
TGTGCCAGCAGCCCCCGGGGGGGTATCTACGAGCAGTACTTC
CASSPRGGIYEQYF
>TRBV6-5|TRBJ1-2|NA|NA
TGTGCCAGCAGTTCGGTAGCGGGGTATGGCTACACCTTC
CASSSVAGYGYTF
>TRBV2|TRBJ1-1|NA|NA
TGTGCCAGCAATCCGGGGAGGTATCGCACTGAAGCTTTCTTT
CASNPGRYRTEAFF
>TRBV2|TRBJ2-7|NA|NA
TGTGCCAGCAGTGAATGGGAGGACGGAACCTCTTCCAGCGAGCAGTACTTC
CASSEWEDGTSSSEQYF
>TRBV19|TRBJ1-1|NA|NA
TGTGCCAGTAGCGGAACTAGACAGGTACAAAACACTGAAGCTTTCTTT
CASSGTRQVQNTEAFF
>TRBV29-1|TRBJ2-7|NA|NA
TGCAGCGTTGATGGGGGTCGGCAGGGGAGAAACGAGCAGTACTTC
CSVDGGRQGRNEQYF
>TRBV6-6|TRBJ1-1|few|NA
TGTGCCAGCAGCCCCCACCAGACACCTAACACTGAAGCTTTCTTT
CASSPHQTPNTEAFF
>TRBV2|TRBJ2-6|NA|NA
TGTGCCAGCAGGGCCGGACTTAGTATGTCCTCTGGGGCCAACGTCCTGACTTTC
CASRAGLSMSSGANVLTF
>TRBV28|TRBJ1-5|NA|NA
TGTGCCAGCACGTCAGTTAATCAGCCCCAGCATTTT
CASTSVNQPQHF
>TRBV12-5|TRBJ1-2|many|NA
TGTGCTAGTGCCGATGGGGGGTTTGGCTACACCTTC
CASADGGFGYTF
>TRBV4-1|TRBJ2-7|once|NA
TGCGCCAGCAGCCAAGGGGTCTGGGGGGTTACCTACGAGCAGTACTTC
CASSQGVWGVTYEQYF
>TRBV7-9|TRBJ1-2|NA|NA
TGTGCCAGCAGCTTATTAGGCGGATTCTATGGCTACACCTTC
CASSLLGGFYGYTF
>TRBV5-1|TRBJ2-2|NA|TRBD1
TGCGCCAGCAGCTCGGGACAGGGGACCGGGGAGCTGTTTTTT
CASSSGQGTGELFF
>TRBV2|TRBJ2-2|NA|NA
TGTGCCAGCAGCCCTCAGGGCCCCGGGGAGCTGTTTTTT
CASSPQGPGELFF
>TRBV13|TRBJ2-7|NA|NA
TGTGCCAGCAGCTTATCCGACAGAATCCACGAGCAGTACTTC
CASSLSDRIHEQYF
>TRBV7-6|TRBJ1-4|few|NA
TGTGCCAGCAGCCTTAATGAAAAACTGTTTTTT
CASSLNEKLFF
>TRBV2|TRBJ1-4|NA|TRBD1
TGTGCCAGCAGTGAGGCCGGGACAGGGGGAGGAAAACTGTTTTTT
CASSEAGTGGGKLFF
>TRBV10-3|TRBJ1-5|NA|NA
TGTGCCATCAGTGAGTTCCTAGGCAGGGTAGGTCAGCCCCAGCATTTT
CAISEFLGRVGQPQHF
>TRBV2|TRBJ2-7|once|NA
TGTGCCGGCAAAAACGGGACATTCGGCTACGAGCAGTACTTC
CAGKNGTFGYEQYF
>TRBV30|TRBJ1-2|NA|NA
TGTGCCCTCGGGAGCACCAATGGCTACACCTTC
CALGSTNGYTF
>TRBV19|TRBJ2-1|NA|NA
TGTGCCAGTAGTACGACATCATACAATGAGCAGTTCTTC
CASSTTSYNEQFF
>TRBV18|TRBJ1-6|NA|NA
TGTGCCAGCTCACCATCGACGGGGTCCTATAATTCACCCCTCCACTTT
CASSPSTGSYNSPLHF
>TRBV11-1|TRBJ2-7|once|NA
TGTGCCAGCAGCAAGGGGTTTTCCTACGAGCAGTACTTC
CASSKGFSYEQYF
>TRBV6-5|TRBJ2-5|few|NA
TGTGCCAGCAGTTACCGGAACAGCCACCAAGAGACCCAGTACTTC
CASSYRNSHQETQYF
>TRBV20-1|TRBJ2-1|once|NA
TGCAGTGCTAGAGTCCGGGAGCAGTTCTTC
CSARVREQFF
>TRBV6-5|TRBJ2-1|once|NA
TGTGCCAGCAGTTACTCCCCTACCCCAGCGGATGAGCAGTTCTTC
CASSYSPTPADEQFF
>TRBV28|TRBJ2-7|NA|NA
TGTGCCAGCAGGGGCTACTACGAGCAGTACTTC
CASRGYYEQYF
>TRBV25-1|TRBJ1-5|NA|NA
TGTGCCAGCAGTGAATTCGGTCAGCCCCAGCATTTT
CASSEFGQPQHF
>TRBV11-3|TRBJ2-3|NA|NA
TGTGCCAGCAGCTTAGGGAGGAGGGTGGAAGATACGCAGTATTTT
CASSLGRRVEDTQYF
>TRBV9|TRBJ1-5|NA|TRBD1
TGTGCCAGCAGCGCCGACAGGGGCGTGCAGCCCCAGCATTTT
CASSADRGVQPQHF
>TRBV10-1|TRBJ2-3|NA|TRBD2
TGCGCCACCAATCCTCCGGGACTAGCGGGGGGGCCAACAGATACGCAGTATTTT
CATNPPGLAGGPTDTQYF
>TRBV6-5|TRBJ1-6|NA|NA
TGTGCCAGCAGTTACTCAGGCCGAGGATCACCCCTCCACTTT
CASSYSGRGSPLHF
>TRBV19|TRBJ1-4|NA|TRBD1
TGTGCCAGTAGAAGGACAGGGCCCGAAAAACTGTTTTTT
CASRRTGPEKLFF